The clone carrying this T cell receptor beta chain has only one observation. Its antigen is not known. The CDR3 loop spans 14 amino acids. The germline V gene encodes CDR1 LNHDA and CDR2 SQIVND (reference sequence). Trimming took 7 bases from V and 0 from J, leaving 12 bases between them. The data originate from a study of cytomegalovirus exposure and HLA in healthy donors. Study-level points and caveats: Reports described diagnosis of cytomegalovirus status by the classifier as highly specific and sensitive.

Sequencing used immunoSEQ multiplex PCR; TCRdb keeps in-frame clones, though not all of them. The table lists tens of thousands of clones, 89% of them singletons. This sequence originates from a woman aged 18-29 years in good health and CMV-seronegative. V is TRBV19 and J is TRBJ1-1, with D possibly being TRBD1 (5 bases). Sequencing was performed on PBMCs. The CDR3 here is CASTRGGMNTEAFF. CDR3 in DNA: TGTGCCAGTACCCGCGGGGGAATGAACACTGAAGCTTTCTTT.